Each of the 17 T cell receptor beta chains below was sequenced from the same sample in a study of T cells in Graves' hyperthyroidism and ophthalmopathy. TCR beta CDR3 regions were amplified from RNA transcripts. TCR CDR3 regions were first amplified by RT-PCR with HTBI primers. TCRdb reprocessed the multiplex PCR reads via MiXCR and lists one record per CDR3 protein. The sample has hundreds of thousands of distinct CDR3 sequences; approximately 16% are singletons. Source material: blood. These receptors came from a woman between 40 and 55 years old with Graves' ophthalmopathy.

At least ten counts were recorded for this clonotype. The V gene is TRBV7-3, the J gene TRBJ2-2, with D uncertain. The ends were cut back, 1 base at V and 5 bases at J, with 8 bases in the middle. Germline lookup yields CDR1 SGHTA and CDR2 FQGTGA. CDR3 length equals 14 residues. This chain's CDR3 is CASSLRWGTGELFF. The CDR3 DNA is TGTGCCAGCAGCTTAAGATGGGGAACCGGGGAGCTGTTTTTT.

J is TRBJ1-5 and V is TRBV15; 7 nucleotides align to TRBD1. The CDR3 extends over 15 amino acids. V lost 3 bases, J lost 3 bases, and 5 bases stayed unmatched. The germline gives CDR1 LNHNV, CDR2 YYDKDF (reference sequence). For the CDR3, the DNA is TGTGCCACCAGCAGCCGGGACAGCTTCAATCAGCCCCAGCATTTT. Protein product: CATSSRDSFNQPQHF.

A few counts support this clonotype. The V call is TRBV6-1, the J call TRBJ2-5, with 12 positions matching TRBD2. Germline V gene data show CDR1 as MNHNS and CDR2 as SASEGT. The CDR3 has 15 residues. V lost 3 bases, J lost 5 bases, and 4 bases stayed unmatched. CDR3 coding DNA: TGTGCCAGCAGTGATCTAGCGGGAGGGCGTGAGACCCAGTACTTC. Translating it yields CASSDLAGGRETQYF.

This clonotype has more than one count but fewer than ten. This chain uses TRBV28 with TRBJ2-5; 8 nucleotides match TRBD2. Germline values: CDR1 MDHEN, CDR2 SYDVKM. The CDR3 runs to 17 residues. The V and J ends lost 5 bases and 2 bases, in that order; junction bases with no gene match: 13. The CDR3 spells CASSTGGMGLGQETQYF. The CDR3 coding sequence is TGTGCCAGCAGTACTGGTGGAATGGGACTAGGGCAAGAGACCCAGTACTTC.

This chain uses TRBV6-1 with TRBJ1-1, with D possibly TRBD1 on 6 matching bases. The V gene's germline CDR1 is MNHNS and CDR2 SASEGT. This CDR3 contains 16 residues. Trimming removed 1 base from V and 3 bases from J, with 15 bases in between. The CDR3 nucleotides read TGTGCCAGCAGTGAAGGAGGGGGTTTCGGGGACACTGAAGCTTTCTTT. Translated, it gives CASSEGGGFGDTEAFF.

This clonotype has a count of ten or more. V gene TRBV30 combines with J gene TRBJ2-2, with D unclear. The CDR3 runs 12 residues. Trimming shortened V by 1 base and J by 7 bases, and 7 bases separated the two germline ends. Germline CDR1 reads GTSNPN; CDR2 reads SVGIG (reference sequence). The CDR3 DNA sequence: TGTGCCTGGAGTGGATTGGGCGGGGAGCTGTTTTTT. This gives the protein CAWSGLGGELFF.

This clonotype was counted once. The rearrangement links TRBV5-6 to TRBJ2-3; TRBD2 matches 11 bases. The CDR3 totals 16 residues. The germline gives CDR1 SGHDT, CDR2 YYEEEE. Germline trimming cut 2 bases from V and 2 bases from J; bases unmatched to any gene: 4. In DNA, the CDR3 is TGTGCCAGCAGCTTCCGACTAGCGGGGTACACAGATACGCAGTATTTT. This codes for CASSFRLAGYTDTQYF.

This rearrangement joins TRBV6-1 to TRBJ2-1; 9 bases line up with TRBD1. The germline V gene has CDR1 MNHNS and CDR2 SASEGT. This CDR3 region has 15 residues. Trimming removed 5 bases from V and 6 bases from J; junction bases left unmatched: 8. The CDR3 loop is CASSYGTGRFNEQFF. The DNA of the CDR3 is TGTGCCAGCAGTTATGGGACAGGGAGGTTCAATGAGCAGTTCTTC.

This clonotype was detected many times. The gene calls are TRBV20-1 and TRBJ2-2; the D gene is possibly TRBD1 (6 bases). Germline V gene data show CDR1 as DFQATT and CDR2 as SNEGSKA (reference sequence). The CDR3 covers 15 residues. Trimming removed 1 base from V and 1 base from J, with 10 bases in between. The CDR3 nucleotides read TGCAGTGCTAGAGCTGTGACAGGGAACACCGGGGAGCTGTTTTTT. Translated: CSARAVTGNTGELFF.

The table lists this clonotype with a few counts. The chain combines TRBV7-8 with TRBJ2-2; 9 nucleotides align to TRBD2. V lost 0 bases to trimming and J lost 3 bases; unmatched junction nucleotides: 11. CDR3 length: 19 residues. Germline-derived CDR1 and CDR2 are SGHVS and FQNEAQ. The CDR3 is CASSLAGGRAVVHTGELFF. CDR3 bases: TGTGCCAGCAGCTTAGCGGGCGGGAGGGCCGTGGTTCACACCGGGGAGCTGTTTTTT.

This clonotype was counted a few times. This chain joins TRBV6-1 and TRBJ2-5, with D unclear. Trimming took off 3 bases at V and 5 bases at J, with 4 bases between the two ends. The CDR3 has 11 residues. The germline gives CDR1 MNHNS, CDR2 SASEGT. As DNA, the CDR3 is TGTGCCAGCAGTGATATGGAGACCCAGTACTTC. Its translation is CASSDMETQYF.

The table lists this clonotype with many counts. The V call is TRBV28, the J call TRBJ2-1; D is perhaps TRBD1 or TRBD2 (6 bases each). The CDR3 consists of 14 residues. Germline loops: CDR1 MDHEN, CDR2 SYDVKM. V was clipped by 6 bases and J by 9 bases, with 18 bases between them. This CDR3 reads CASSEGGTVREQFF. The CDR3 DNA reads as TGTGCCAGCAGCGAGGGGGGTACAGTGCGTGAGCAGTTCTTC.

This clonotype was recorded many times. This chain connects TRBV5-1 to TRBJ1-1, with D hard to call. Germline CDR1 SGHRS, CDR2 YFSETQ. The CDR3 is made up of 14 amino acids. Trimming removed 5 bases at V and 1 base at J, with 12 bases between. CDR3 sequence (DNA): TGCGCCAGCAGTATGGCGACGGCGAACACTGAAGCTTTCTTT. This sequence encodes CASSMATANTEAFF.

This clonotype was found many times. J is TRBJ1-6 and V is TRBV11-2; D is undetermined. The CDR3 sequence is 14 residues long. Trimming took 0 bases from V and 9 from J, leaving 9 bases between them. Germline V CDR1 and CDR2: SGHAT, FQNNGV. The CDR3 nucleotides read TGTGCCAGCAGCTTAGATTCGGAAAGTTCACCCCTCCACTTT. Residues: CASSLDSESSPLHF.

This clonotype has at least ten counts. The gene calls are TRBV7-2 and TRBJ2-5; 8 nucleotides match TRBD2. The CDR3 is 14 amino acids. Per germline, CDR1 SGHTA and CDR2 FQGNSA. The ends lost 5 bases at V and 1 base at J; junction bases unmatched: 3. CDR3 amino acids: CASSPGGTQETQYF. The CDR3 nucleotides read TGTGCCAGCAGCCCGGGAGGGACCCAAGAGACCCAGTACTTC.

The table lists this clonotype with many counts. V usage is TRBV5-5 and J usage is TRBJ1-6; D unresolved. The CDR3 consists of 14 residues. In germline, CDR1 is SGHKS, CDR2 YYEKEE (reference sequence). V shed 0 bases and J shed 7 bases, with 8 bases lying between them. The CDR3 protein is CASSLEPLNSPLHF. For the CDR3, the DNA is TGTGCCAGCAGCTTGGAACCACTGAATTCACCCCTCCACTTT.

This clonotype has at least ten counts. Here the CDR3 reads CSARDLGTGEYGYTF. For the CDR3, the DNA is TGCAGTGCTAGAGATCTGGGCACAGGGGAATATGGCTACACCTTC. The rearrangement uses TRBV20-1 and TRBJ1-2, with 7 bases identical to TRBD1. Germline trimming cut 0 bases from V and 5 bases from J; bases unmatched to any gene: 9. This CDR3 contains 15 residues. Per germline, CDR1 DFQATT and CDR2 SNEGSKA (reference sequence).